The 20 T cell receptor beta chains below were found in one sample sequenced in a study of T cells in Graves' hyperthyroidism and ophthalmopathy. Researchers took RNA transcripts and amplified the TCR beta CDR3 regions from them. An initial round of RT-PCR targeting the TCR CDR3 relied on the HTBI primer set. TCRdb passed the multiplex PCR reads through MiXCR, listing each CDR3 protein once. The sample consists of roughly 260,000 distinct CDR3 sequences, 13% to 15% of them appearing once. The sample consisted of blood. All receptors come from a woman aged 40 to 55 with Graves' hyperthyroidism that later progressed to Graves' ophthalmopathy.

The table lists this clonotype with a few counts. The chain couples TRBV6-1 to TRBJ1-5; D gene uncertain. In germline, CDR1 is MNHNS, CDR2 SASEGT. This CDR3 is 11 amino acids long. V was trimmed by 4 bases and J by 5 bases, leaving 3 bases between them. In DNA form, the CDR3 reads TGTGCCAGCAGTGTTGATCAGCCCCAGCATTTT. This gives the protein CASSVDQPQHF.

This clonotype was seen ten or more times. J is TRBJ2-2 and V is TRBV5-8; 7 bases are a match to TRBD1. This CDR3 comprises 15 residues. The germline V gene encodes CDR1 SGHTS and CDR2 YDEGEE. V was pared by 4 bases and J by 6 bases, with 9 bases of the junction left unmatched. The CDR3 DNA follows: TGTGCCAGCAGCCCGGACAGGCGTCCCGCCGGGGAGCTGTTTTTT. Translated, it gives CASSPDRRPAGELFF.

This clonotype occurred many times. The chain joins TRBV30 to TRBJ2-2; 7 nucleotides match TRBD2. J gave up 0 bases and V 3 bases, and 7 bases lay outside the gene matches. Germline-derived CDR1 and CDR2 are GTSNPN and SVGIG (reference sequence). The CDR3 contains 16 residues. This CDR3 reads CAWRPERDSNTGELFF. DNA of the CDR3: TGTGCCTGGAGGCCAGAGCGGGACTCGAACACCGGGGAGCTGTTTTTT.

On this clonotype: This sequence may be a read error, since a much larger clone differs from it by one base. The V call is TRBV19, the J call TRBJ2-2, with D possibly matching TRBD2 (5 bases). CDR1 and CDR2 (germline): LNHDA, SQIVND (reference sequence). V was pared by 5 bases and J by 6 bases, with 19 bases between. The CDR3 has 16 residues. In DNA, the CDR3 is TGTGCCAGTAGTCCCAGCCGGGGAGAGCCTCCCGGGGAGCTGTTTTTT. This codes for CASSPSRGEPPGELFF.

This clonotype was picked up a small number of times. The genes are TRBV27 and TRBJ2-1; D uncertain. V was cut by 6 bases and J by 9 bases, with 21 bases left in between. From germline, CDR1 is MNHEY and CDR2 SMNVEV (reference sequence). This CDR3 has 15 amino acids. The chain's CDR3 is CASSLSRTPRGEQFF. CDR3 DNA sequence: TGTGCCAGCAGCTTGAGCCGGACCCCACGCGGTGAGCAGTTCTTC.

This clonotype turned up a few times. The chain is built from TRBV4-1 and TRBJ2-7; D perhaps matches TRBD1 (6 bases). In germline, CDR1 is MGHRA, CDR2 YSYEKL. The CDR3 is 15 amino acids. V was pared by 4 bases and J by 2 bases, with 15 bases between. In DNA form, the CDR3 reads TGCGCCAGCAGCCCTGGACCCGCAGGGGCCTACGAGCAGTACTTC. Translating it yields CASSPGPAGAYEQYF.

This clonotype occurred many times. The rearrangement joins TRBV29-1 to TRBJ2-7; 8 nucleotides match TRBD1. CDR1 SQVTM and CDR2 ANQGSEA come from the germline V gene. This CDR3 is built from 14 residues. With 6 bases clipped from V and 1 base from J, the junction kept 8 bases outside the gene matches. The CDR3 here is CSVEAGTGSYEQYF. CDR3 nucleotides: TGCAGCGTAGAGGCCGGGACAGGATCCTACGAGCAGTACTTC.

This clonotype was counted at least ten times. This chain links TRBV20-1 with TRBJ1-2; perhaps TRBD1 as D (5 bases). With 3 bases removed from V and 1 base from J, the gap between germline ends came to 12 bases. CDR1 is DFQATT and CDR2 is SNEGSKA in the germline V gene (reference sequence). The CDR3 runs 14 residues. The CDR3 coding sequence is TGCAGTGCTAGTACCGGGGGAGTTAACTATGGCTACACCTTC. This translates into CSASTGGVNYGYTF.

With respect to this clonotype: It may be a read error: a sequence one base away is much more abundant. The V call is TRBV5-5, the J call TRBJ2-7; 7 bases line up with TRBD1. The length of the CDR3 is 13 residues. V was clipped by 1 base and J by 6 bases; unmatched bases: 4. Germline CDR1 is SGHKS and CDR2 is YYEKEE (reference sequence). CDR3 coding DNA: TGTGCCAGCAGCTTGCGGGACAGCTCCGAGCAGTACTTC. Residues: CASSLRDSSEQYF.

The chain recombines TRBV11-2 with TRBJ2-7; 14 nucleotides agree with TRBD2. CDR1 and CDR2 (germline): SGHAT, FQNNGV. The CDR3 covers 16 residues. V trimming: 3 bases; J trimming: 5 bases; junction bases outside the gene matches: 6. Written as DNA, the CDR3 is TGTGCCAGCAGCTTTGGACTAGCGGGAGGAGGCAACGAGCAGTACTTC. Translated, it gives CASSFGLAGGGNEQYF.

The sample holds many counts of this clonotype. The V call is TRBV30, the J call TRBJ2-7; 9 bases fit TRBD2. Germline assignment: CDR1 GTSNPN and CDR2 SVGIG (reference sequence). Trimming took 0 bases from V and 4 from J; bases not matched to a gene: 4. This CDR3 comprises 14 residues. The CDR3: CAWSVVGLAYEQYF. In DNA, the CDR3 is TGTGCCTGGAGTGTAGTGGGACTAGCATACGAGCAGTACTTC.

In this sample, this clonotype turned up a few times. This chain uses TRBV6-2 or TRBV6-3 with TRBJ1-5, with 10 positions matching TRBD1. The CDR3 runs to 14 residues. Germline V gene sequence: CDR1 MNHEY, CDR2 SVGEGT. Trimming cost V 5 bases and J 7 bases; bases outside gene matches: 5. In DNA form, the CDR3 reads TGTGCCAGCAGTCCCCGGACAGGGGGACAGCCCCAGCATTTT. It codes for CASSPRTGGQPQHF.

This clonotype was recorded many times. V usage is TRBV6-6 and J usage is TRBJ1-2, with no clear D. CDR1 is MNHNY and CDR2 is SVGAGI in the germline V gene (reference sequence). The V end was cut by 0 bases, the J end by 8 bases, with 10 bases between. The CDR3 spans 13 residues. This CDR3 reads CASSYSSGEGYTF. As DNA, the CDR3 is TGTGCCAGCAGTTACTCGTCAGGAGAAGGCTACACCTTC.

This clonotype appeared many times. The chain couples TRBV12-3 or TRBV12-4 to TRBJ1-2; no clear D. V shed 6 bases and J shed 6 bases, with 14 bases lying between them. This CDR3 has 13 residues. This CDR3 reads CASRPVVGNGYTF. The CDR3 coding sequence is TGTGCCAGCAGACCTGTTGTGGGTAATGGCTACACCTTC.

This clonotype was seen repeatedly, ten times or more. V and J are TRBV28 and TRBJ2-7, with TRBD1 matching over 9 bases. Germline values: CDR1 MDHEN, CDR2 SYDVKM. The V and J ends lost 8 bases and 3 bases, in that order; junction bases with no gene match: 14. The CDR3 covers 16 residues. CDR3 protein: CASLPLDRGRFYEQYF. The CDR3 DNA follows: TGTGCCAGCCTCCCCCTGGACAGGGGAAGGTTCTACGAGCAGTACTTC. The full variable domain, completed using reference TRBV28 and TRBJ2-7, is DVKVTQSSRYLVKRTGEKVFLECVQDMDHENMFWYRQDPGLGLRLIYFSYDVKMKEKGDIPEGYSVSREKKERFSLILESASTNQTSMYLCASLPLDRGRFYEQYFGPGTRLTVT.

This clonotype was recorded at least ten times. The chain recombines TRBV10-3 with TRBJ2-1; no reliable D call. Trimming took 1 base from V and 6 from J, leaving 13 bases between them. Germline V gene sequence: CDR1 ENHRY, CDR2 SYGVKD. The CDR3 covers 15 residues. The CDR3 sequence: CAISEFSSQANEQFF. The CDR3 DNA reads as TGTGCCATCAGTGAGTTTAGCAGCCAAGCCAATGAGCAGTTCTTC.

This clonotype was detected ten times or more. The chain has TRBV27 and TRBJ2-7, with a weak D call TRBD1 (6 bases). The CDR3 length is 15 residues. Trimming left V 2 bases short and J 0 bases short, with 11 bases between. Germline CDR1 is MNHEY and CDR2 is SMNVEV (reference sequence). The CDR3 region has the DNA TGTGCCAGCAGTTTAACAGGGTTGAGCTCCTACGAGCAGTACTTC. It specifies CASSLTGLSSYEQYF.

This clonotype was recorded many times. The genes are TRBV11-2 and TRBJ2-3, with D possibly TRBD2 on 6 matching bases. Germline V gives CDR1 SGHAT, CDR2 FQNNGV. Trimming took off 1 base at V and 7 bases at J, with 21 bases between the two ends. This CDR3 is 17 amino acids long. CDR3 in DNA: TGTGCCAGCAGCTTAGGACTGGGGAAGGGAGGCGGAAATACGCAGTATTTT. It encodes CASSLGLGKGGGNTQYF.

Ten or more counts support this clonotype. The gene calls are TRBV28 and TRBJ1-1, with D maybe TRBD1 (6 bases). The V end lost 3 bases, the J end lost 4 bases, and 12 bases lay between the germline ends. The CDR3 contains 14 residues. The germline CDR1 and CDR2 sequences are MDHEN and SYDVKM. The CDR3 sequence is CASSFRGGATEAFF. The CDR3 nucleotides are TGTGCCAGCAGTTTCCGGGGGGGGGCCACTGAAGCTTTCTTT.

This clonotype has only a few counts. The chain is built from TRBV6-5 and TRBJ2-4; D uncertain. The V end lost 2 bases, the J end lost 5 bases, and 10 bases lay between the germline ends. Germline loops: CDR1 MNHEY, CDR2 SVGAGI. The CDR3 has 14 residues. DNA of the CDR3: TGTGCCAGCAGTTACAGGCGTCGGGAAAACATTCAGTACTTC. It codes for CASSYRRRENIQYF.